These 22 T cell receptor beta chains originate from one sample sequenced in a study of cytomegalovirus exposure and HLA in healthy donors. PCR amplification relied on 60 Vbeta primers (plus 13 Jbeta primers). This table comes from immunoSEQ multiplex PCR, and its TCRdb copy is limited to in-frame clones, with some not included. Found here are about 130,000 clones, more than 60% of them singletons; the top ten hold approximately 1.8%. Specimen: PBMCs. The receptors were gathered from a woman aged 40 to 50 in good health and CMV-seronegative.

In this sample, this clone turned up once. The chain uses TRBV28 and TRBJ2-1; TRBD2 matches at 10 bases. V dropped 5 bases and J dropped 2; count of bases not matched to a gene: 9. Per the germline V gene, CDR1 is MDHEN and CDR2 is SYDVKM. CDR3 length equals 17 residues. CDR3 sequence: CASSLRTSGFTYNEQFF. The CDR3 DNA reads TGTGCCAGCAGTCTCCGGACTAGCGGCTTCACCTACAATGAGCAGTTCTTC. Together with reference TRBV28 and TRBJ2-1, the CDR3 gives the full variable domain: DVKVTQSSRYLVKRTGEKVFLECVQDMDHENMFWYRQDPGLGLRLIYFSYDVKMKEKGDIPEGYSVSREKKERFSLILESASTNQTSMYLCASSLRTSGFTYNEQFFGPGTRLTVL.

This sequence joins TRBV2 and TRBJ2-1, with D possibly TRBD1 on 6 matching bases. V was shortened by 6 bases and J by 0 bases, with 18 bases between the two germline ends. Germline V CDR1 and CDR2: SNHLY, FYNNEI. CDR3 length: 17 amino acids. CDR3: CASRPPWDTSSYNEQFF. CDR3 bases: TGTGCCAGCAGACCCCCTTGGGACACCAGCTCCTACAATGAGCAGTTCTTC.

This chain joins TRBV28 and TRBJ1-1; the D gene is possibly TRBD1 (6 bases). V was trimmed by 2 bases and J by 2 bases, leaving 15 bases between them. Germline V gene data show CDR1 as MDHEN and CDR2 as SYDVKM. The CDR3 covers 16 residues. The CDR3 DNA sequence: TGTGCCAGCAGTTTAGGGGGGGTGACAGGCAACACTGAAGCTTTCTTT. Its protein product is CASSLGGVTGNTEAFF. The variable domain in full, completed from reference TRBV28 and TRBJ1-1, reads DVKVTQSSRYLVKRTGEKVFLECVQDMDHENMFWYRQDPGLGLRLIYFSYDVKMKEKGDIPEGYSVSREKKERFSLILESASTNQTSMYLCASSLGGVTGNTEAFFGQGTRLTVV.

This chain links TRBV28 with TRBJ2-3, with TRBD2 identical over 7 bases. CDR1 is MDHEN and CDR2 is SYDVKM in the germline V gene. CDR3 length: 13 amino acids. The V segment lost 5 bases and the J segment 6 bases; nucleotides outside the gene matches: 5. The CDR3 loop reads CASSHEGGDTQYF. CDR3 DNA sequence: TGTGCCAGCAGTCACGAGGGAGGGGATACGCAGTATTTT. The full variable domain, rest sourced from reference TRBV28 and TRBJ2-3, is DVKVTQSSRYLVKRTGEKVFLECVQDMDHENMFWYRQDPGLGLRLIYFSYDVKMKEKGDIPEGYSVSREKKERFSLILESASTNQTSMYLCASSHEGGDTQYFGPGTRLTVL.

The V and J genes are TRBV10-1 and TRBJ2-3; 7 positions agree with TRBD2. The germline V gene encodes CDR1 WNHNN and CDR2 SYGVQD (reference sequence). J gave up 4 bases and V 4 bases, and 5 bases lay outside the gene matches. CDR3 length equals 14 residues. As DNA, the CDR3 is TGCGCCAGCAGTGCGGGGGGTACTCCAGATACGCAGTATTTT. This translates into CASSAGGTPDTQYF.

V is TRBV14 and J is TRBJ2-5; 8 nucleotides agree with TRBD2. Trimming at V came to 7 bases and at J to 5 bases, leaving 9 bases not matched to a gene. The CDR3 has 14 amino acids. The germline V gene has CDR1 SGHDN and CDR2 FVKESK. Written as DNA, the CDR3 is TGTGCCAGCACCCCAGGGCTAGCGGGTGAGACCCAGTACTTC. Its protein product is CASTPGLAGETQYF. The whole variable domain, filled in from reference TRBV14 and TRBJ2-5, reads EAGVTQFPSHSVIEKGQTVTLRCDPISGHDNLYWYRRVMGKEIKFLLHFVKESKQDESGMPNNRFLAERTGGTYSTLKVQPAELEDSGVYFCASTPGLAGETQYFGPGTRLLVL.

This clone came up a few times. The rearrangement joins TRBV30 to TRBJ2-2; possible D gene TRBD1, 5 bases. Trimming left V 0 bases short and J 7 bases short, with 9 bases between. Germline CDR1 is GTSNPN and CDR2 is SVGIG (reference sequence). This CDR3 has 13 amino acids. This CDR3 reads CAWSVLQGGELFF. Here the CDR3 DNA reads TGTGCCTGGAGTGTACTTCAGGGCGGGGAGCTGTTTTTT.

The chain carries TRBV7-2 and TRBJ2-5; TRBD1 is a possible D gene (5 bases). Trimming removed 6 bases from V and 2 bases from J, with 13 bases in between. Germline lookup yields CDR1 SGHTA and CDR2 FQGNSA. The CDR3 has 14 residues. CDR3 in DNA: TGTGCCAGCAGTCACCCGACAGCTCAAGAGACCCAGTACTTC. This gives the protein CASSHPTAQETQYF.

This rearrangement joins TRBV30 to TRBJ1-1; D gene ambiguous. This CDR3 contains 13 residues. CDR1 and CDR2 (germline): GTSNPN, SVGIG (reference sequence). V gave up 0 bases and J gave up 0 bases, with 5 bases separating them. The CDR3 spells CAWSVALNTEAFF. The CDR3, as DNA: TGTGCCTGGAGTGTAGCGCTGAACACTGAAGCTTTCTTT.

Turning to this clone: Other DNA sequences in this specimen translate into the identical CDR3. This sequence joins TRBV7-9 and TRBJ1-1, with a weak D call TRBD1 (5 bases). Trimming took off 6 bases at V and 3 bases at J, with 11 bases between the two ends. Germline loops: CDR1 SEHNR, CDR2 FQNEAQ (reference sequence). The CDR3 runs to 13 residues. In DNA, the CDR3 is TGTGCCAGCAGTCCGGGGGGGGACACTGAAGCTTTCTTT. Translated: CASSPGGDTEAFF.

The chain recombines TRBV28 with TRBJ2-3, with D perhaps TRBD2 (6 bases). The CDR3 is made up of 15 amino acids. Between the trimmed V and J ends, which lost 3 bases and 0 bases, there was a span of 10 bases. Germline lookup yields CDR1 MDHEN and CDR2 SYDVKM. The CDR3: CASSFSGGSTDTQYF. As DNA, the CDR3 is TGTGCCAGCAGTTTTAGCGGAGGAAGCACAGATACGCAGTATTTT.

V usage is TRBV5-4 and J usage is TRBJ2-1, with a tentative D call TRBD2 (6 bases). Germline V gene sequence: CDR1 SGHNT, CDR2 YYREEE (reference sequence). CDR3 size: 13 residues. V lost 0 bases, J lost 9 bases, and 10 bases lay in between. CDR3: CASSLGLEVEQFF. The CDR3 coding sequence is TGTGCCAGCAGCTTGGGACTAGAGGTTGAGCAGTTCTTC.

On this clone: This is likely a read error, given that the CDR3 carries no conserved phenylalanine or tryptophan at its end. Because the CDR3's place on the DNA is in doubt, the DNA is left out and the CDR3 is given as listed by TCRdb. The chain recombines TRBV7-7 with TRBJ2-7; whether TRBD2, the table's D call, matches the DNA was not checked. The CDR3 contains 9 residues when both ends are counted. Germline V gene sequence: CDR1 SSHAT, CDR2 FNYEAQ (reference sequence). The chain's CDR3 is CASSTSGSS.

The CDR3 DNA follows: TGTGCCAGCAGCCATAGAACCTACACCGGGGAGCTGTTTTTT. Translating it yields CASSHRTYTGELFF. The chain joins TRBV14 to TRBJ2-2; no clear D gene. Trimming shortened V by 3 bases and J by 3 bases, and 8 bases separated the two germline ends. The CDR3 runs to 14 residues. Germline values: CDR1 SGHDN, CDR2 FVKESK.

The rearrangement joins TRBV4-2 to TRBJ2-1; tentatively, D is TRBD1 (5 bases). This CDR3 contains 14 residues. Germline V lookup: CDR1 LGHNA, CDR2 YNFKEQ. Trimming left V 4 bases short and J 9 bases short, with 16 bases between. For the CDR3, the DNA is TGTGCCAGCAGCCCTCAAACCATCCAGGGTGAGCAGTTCTTC. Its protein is CASSPQTIQGEQFF.

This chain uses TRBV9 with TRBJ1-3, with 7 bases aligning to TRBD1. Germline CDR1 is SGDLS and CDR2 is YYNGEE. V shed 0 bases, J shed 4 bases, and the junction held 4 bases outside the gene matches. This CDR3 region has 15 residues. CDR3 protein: CASSVAARGGNTIYF. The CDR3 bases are TGTGCCAGCAGCGTAGCGGCCAGGGGGGGAAACACCATATATTTT.

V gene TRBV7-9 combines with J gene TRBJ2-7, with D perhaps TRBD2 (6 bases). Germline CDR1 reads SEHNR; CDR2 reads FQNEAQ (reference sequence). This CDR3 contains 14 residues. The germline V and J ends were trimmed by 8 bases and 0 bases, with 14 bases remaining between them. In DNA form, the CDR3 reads TGTGCCAGCCAGAGTAGCGGCCTCTCCTACGAGCAGTACTTC. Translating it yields CASQSSGLSYEQYF.

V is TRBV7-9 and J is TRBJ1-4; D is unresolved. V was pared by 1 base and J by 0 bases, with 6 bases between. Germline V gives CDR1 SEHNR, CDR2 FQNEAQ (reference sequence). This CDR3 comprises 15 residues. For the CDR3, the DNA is TGTGCCAGCAGCTTAGTCCAGACAACTAATGAAAAACTGTTTTTT. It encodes CASSLVQTTNEKLFF.

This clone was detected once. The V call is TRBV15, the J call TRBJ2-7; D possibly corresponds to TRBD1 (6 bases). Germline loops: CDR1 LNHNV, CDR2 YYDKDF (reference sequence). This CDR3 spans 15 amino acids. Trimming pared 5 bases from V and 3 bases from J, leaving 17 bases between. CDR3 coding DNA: TGTGCCACCAGCCTCCAGGGGAATCCCCGCTACGAGCAGTACTTC. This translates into CATSLQGNPRYEQYF.

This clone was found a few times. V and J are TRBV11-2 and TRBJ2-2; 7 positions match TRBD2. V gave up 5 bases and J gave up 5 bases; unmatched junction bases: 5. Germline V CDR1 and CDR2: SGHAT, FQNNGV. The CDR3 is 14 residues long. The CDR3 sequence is CASSLLSGTGELFF. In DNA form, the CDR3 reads TGTGCCAGCAGCCTCCTTAGCGGGACCGGGGAGCTGTTTTTT.

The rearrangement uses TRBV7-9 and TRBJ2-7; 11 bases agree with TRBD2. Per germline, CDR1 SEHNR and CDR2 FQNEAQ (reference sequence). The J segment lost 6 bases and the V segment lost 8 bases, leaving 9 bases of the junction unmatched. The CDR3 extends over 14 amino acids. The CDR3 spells CASAPTSGAVEQYF. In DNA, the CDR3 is TGTGCCAGCGCTCCGACTAGCGGGGCCGTCGAGCAGTACTTC.

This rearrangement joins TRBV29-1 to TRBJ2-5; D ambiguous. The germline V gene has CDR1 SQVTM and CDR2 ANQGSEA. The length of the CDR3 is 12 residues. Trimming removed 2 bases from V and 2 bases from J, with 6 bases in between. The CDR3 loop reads CSVERRQETQYF. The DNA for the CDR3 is TGCAGCGTTGAAAGGAGACAAGAGACCCAGTACTTC.